This T cell receptor (beta chain) was sequenced in a study of cytomegalovirus exposure and HLA in healthy donors. Study-wide results and limits: A later analysis reportedly found fewer N-insertions in an Asian-associated ancestry cluster than the approximately 670-donor mean. Per a prior analysis, the majority of TCR beta V segments were productive roughly 90% or roughly 30% of the time.

About this clone: Its antigen remains unidentified.

The V end lost 0 bases, the J end lost 9 bases, and 13 bases lay between the germline ends. The CDR3 is 14 amino acids. Germline CDR1 is SGHNT and CDR2 is YYREEE (reference sequence). Primers for the PCR totalled 60 Vbeta and 13 Jbeta. Assay: immunoSEQ multiplex PCR; the TCRdb copy retains only in-frame clones and omits some. The sample lists some 80,000 clones; 75% to 80% were seen once. The sample consisted of PBMCs. The chain couples TRBV5-4 to TRBJ2-1, with a weak D call TRBD1 (5 bases). This TCR came from a man between 40 and 49 years old in good health and CMV-seronegative. CDR3 DNA: TGTGCCAGCAGCTTGGATGGGGCTAGGTCTGAGCAGTTCTTC. It translates to CASSLDGARSEQFF.